These 18 T cell receptor beta chains were all obtained from the same sample, sequenced in a study of identical twins (dated by TCRdb to about 2016). Libraries were prepared through 5' RACE. The instrument was an Illumina HiSeq 2000. The public sequencing data were trimmed at Q25 with fastp and processed into clonotypes with MiXCR by TCRdb, which kept only in-frame beta chains. Each entry merges the rows of one CDR3 protein and shows their most common DNA and genes. For this sample the table gives roughly 1.6 million distinct CDR3 sequences, of which less than 35% were detected only once. The ten top clones hold more than 0.25% of the sample. Material: cord blood. The receptors were sampled from a newborn girl in good health.

V usage is TRBV5-6 and J usage is TRBJ2-5; TRBD2 matches at 11 bases. V was pared by 4 bases and J by 4 bases, with 9 bases of the junction left unmatched. Germline CDR1 is SGHDT and CDR2 is YYEEEE. The length of the CDR3 is 16 residues. The CDR3 DNA is TGTGCCAGCAGCCATAGCGGGAGGGGAGGGCGAGAGACCCAGTACTTC. This sequence encodes CASSHSGRGGRETQYF.

The V call is TRBV29-1, the J call TRBJ1-2; 8 nucleotides agree with TRBD1. The CDR3 has 17 residues. The germline V gene has CDR1 SQVTM and CDR2 ANQGSEA. V lost 4 bases and J lost 7; bases outside the gene matches: 20. The CDR3 sequence is CSVGGRTGTPRRSGYTF. In DNA, the CDR3 is TGCAGCGTTGGAGGGAGGACAGGGACCCCCAGGAGGAGTGGCTACACCTTC.

The V call is TRBV21-1, the J call TRBJ1-5. TRBV21-1 is a known pseudogene. CDR3 length: 18 amino acids. The CDR3 protein is CASSKAGTSDYSNQPQHF. The CDR3 DNA follows: TGTGCCAGCAGCAAAGCGGGGACCAGCGACTATAGCAATCAGCCCCAGCATTTT.

The rearrangement joins TRBV24-1 to TRBJ2-1; 14 bases agree with TRBD2. Germline CDR1 is KGHDR and CDR2 is SFDVKD. After removal of 5 bases from V and 2 bases from J, the junction contained 10 bases not matched to a gene. The CDR3 has 19 amino acids. CDR3 sequence: CATSGPGTSGSFPYNEQFF. In nucleotides, the CDR3 is TGTGCCACCAGTGGCCCCGGGACTAGCGGGAGTTTTCCCTACAATGAGCAGTTCTTC.

The table lists this clonotype with a few counts. The CDR3 loop reads CASSVDRGVGGYTF. The DNA of the CDR3 is TGCGCCAGCAGCGTGGATAGGGGGGTTGGTGGCTACACCTTC. The V and J genes are TRBV5-1 and TRBJ1-2, with D possibly matching TRBD1 (6 bases). Trimming removed 4 bases from V and 7 bases from J, with 17 bases in between. Germline CDR1 SGHRS, CDR2 YFSETQ. This CDR3 is built from 14 residues.

The J gene is TRBJ2-5, the V gene TRBV9; TRBD2 matches 9 bases. J lost 3 bases, V lost 0 bases, and 6 bases had no gene match. CDR1 is SGDLS, CDR2 YYNGEE, per germline. This CDR3 contains 16 residues. The CDR3 DNA reads TGTGCCAGCAGCGTAGGTCAAGCGGGAGGTGAAGAGACCCAGTACTTC. It encodes CASSVGQAGGEETQYF.

V usage is TRBV10-3 and J usage is TRBJ2-3, with 9 bases fitting TRBD2. Germline CDR1 and CDR2: ENHRY and SYGVKD. The junction had 2 bases not matched to a gene; V was cut back by 0 bases and J by 4 bases. The CDR3 has 15 residues. The CDR3 sequence is CAISESSGRPDTQYF. The CDR3 DNA is TGTGCCATCAGTGAGTCAAGCGGGAGGCCAGATACGCAGTATTTT.

This chain connects TRBV4-2 to TRBJ2-7; 10 bases align to TRBD2. This CDR3 is built from 18 residues. CDR1 LGHNA and CDR2 YNFKEQ come from the germline V gene. The trim removed 0 bases at V and 0 bases at J, leaving 8 bases unmatched. CDR3 DNA: TGTGCCAGCAGCCAAGATTCGGGACTAGCGAAGGGCTCCTACGAGCAGTACTTC. Amino acids: CASSQDSGLAKGSYEQYF.

This clonotype was detected a few times. The chain employs TRBV3-1 and TRBJ2-7, with unresolved D. CDR1 is LGHDT, CDR2 YNNKEL, per germline (reference sequence). This CDR3 region has 13 residues. V was trimmed by 6 bases and J by 0 bases, leaving 9 bases between them. The CDR3, as DNA: TGTGCCAGCAGTACGGTAAACTCCTACGAGCAGTACTTC. Its translation is CASSTVNSYEQYF.

This clonotype was seen at least ten times. The V and J genes are TRBV27 and TRBJ2-1; 7 nucleotides line up with TRBD2. Germline CDR1 is MNHEY and CDR2 is SMNVEV (reference sequence). The CDR3 has 15 amino acids. Losses at the gene ends were 4 bases for V and 4 bases for J; bases not matched to a gene: 7. As DNA, the CDR3 is TGTGCCAGCAGTTCCCGAGCGGGGTTTTACAATGAGCAGTTCTTC. This sequence encodes CASSSRAGFYNEQFF.

This clonotype was detected a few times. The rearrangement joins TRBV10-3 to TRBJ2-1; D is uncertain. There are 13 residues in the CDR3. V was trimmed by 2 bases and J by 6 bases, leaving 8 bases between them. Germline V CDR1 and CDR2: ENHRY, SYGVKD. CDR3 residues: CAISEVVFNEQFF. As DNA, the CDR3 is TGTGCCATCAGTGAGGTGGTCTTCAATGAGCAGTTCTTC.

This clonotype was seen more than once but under ten times. The CDR3 loop reads CASSSTAGSSYNEQFF. Written as DNA, the CDR3 is TGTGCCAGCAGCTCCACAGCGGGGAGCTCCTACAATGAGCAGTTCTTC. J is TRBJ2-1 and V is TRBV7-2, with 7 bases identical to TRBD2. CDR1 is SGHTA, CDR2 FQGNSA, per germline. With V trimmed by 4 bases and J by 0 bases, 6 bases remained unmatched. The CDR3 runs 16 residues.

This clonotype was seen more than once but under ten times. CDR3 nucleotides: TGTGCCACCAGCATAGCGGGAGTAAGGTACAATGAGCAGTACTTC. As protein: CATSIAGVRYNEQYF. The chain couples TRBV15 to TRBJ2-5, with 9 bases aligning to TRBD2. This CDR3 is built from 15 residues. The V and J ends lost 4 bases and 11 bases, in that order; junction bases with no gene match: 14. Per germline, CDR1 LNHNV and CDR2 YYDKDF (reference sequence).

V gene TRBV10-3 combines with J gene TRBJ1-2; 8 bases are a match to TRBD1. Germline V CDR1 and CDR2: ENHRY, SYGVKD. This CDR3 comprises 15 residues. Trimming at V came to 3 bases and at J to 4 bases, leaving 7 bases not matched to a gene. CDR3 residues: CAISDSGTGFYGYTF. The CDR3 DNA is TGTGCCATCAGTGATTCCGGGACAGGATTCTATGGCTACACCTTC.

The V gene is TRBV12-3 or TRBV12-4, the J gene TRBJ1-2; D not resolved. V gave up 7 bases and J gave up 4 bases, with 13 bases separating them. The CDR3 covers 13 residues. CDR3 region: CASTPYRLYGYTF. DNA of the CDR3: TGTGCCAGCACCCCCTACCGACTCTATGGCTACACCTTC.

The rearrangement links TRBV27 to TRBJ2-1; 7 bases fit TRBD2. J lost 6 bases, V lost 7 bases, and 15 bases had no gene match. From germline, CDR1 is MNHEY and CDR2 SMNVEV (reference sequence). The CDR3 has 16 residues. The CDR3 sequence is CASIGAGLGVPNEQFF. CDR3 nucleotide sequence: TGTGCCAGCATCGGGGCTGGACTAGGTGTTCCCAATGAGCAGTTCTTC.

This clonotype was observed a handful of times. This chain connects TRBV28 to TRBJ1-1; D is unresolved. The germline gives CDR1 MDHEN, CDR2 SYDVKM. CDR3 length equals 14 residues. Trimming removed 2 bases at V and 1 base at J, with 8 bases between. The CDR3 spells CASSLIHRNTEAFF. The CDR3 DNA reads as TGTGCCAGCAGTTTAATCCACCGGAACACTGAAGCTTTCTTT.

The J gene is TRBJ1-5, the V gene TRBV10-3; D remains ambiguous. This CDR3 is built from 16 residues. Germline CDR1 and CDR2: ENHRY and SYGVKD. V was cut by 0 bases and J by 0 bases, with 9 bases left in between. CDR3 nucleotide sequence: TGTGCCATCAGTGAGTCGCCCCTCTATAGCAATCAGCCCCAGCATTTT. Protein sequence: CAISESPLYSNQPQHF.